The entry below describes one T cell receptor (beta chain). The antigen is unknown. The sample belongs to a study of PD-1 blockade in classical Hodgkin lymphoma. At the level of the study: Patients were given intravenous nivolumab, 3 mg/kg, every 2 weeks.

Following autologous stem cell transplantation, relapse occurred in every patient, and exposure to brentuximab vedotin varied. Profiled with immunoSEQ multiplex PCR; TCRdb holds only in-frame clones, not every one. This table holds about 24,000 clones, approximately 70% found once. Study-wide points: Compared with baseline, CD4+ but not CD8+ TCR diversity had risen significantly by C4D1. The study found complete responders had baseline diversity similar to newly diagnosed patients.

CDR3 size: 14 residues. Germline assignment: CDR1 MNHNS and CDR2 SASEGT. Trimming took off 3 bases at V and 5 bases at J, with 12 bases between the two ends. This TCR was sampled from a human donor with classical Hodgkin lymphoma. The chain is built from TRBV6-1 and TRBJ2-3; possible D gene TRBD1, 6 bases. The material sequenced was peripheral blood mononuclear cells (PBMCs), taken at baseline. CDR3 amino acids: CASSDYNREDTQYF. CDR3 coding DNA: TGTGCCAGCAGTGATTACAACAGGGAAGATACGCAGTATTTT.